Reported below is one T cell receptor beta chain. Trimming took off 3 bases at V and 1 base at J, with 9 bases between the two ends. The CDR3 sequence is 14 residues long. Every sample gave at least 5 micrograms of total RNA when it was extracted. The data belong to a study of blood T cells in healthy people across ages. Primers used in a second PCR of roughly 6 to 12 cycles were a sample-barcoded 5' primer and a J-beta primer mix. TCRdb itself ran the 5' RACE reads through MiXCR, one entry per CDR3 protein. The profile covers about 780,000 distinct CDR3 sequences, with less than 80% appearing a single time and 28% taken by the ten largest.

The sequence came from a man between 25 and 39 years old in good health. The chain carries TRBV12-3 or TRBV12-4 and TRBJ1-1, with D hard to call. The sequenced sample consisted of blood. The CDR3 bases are TGTGCCAGCAGTTTCGAACAGTGGAACACTGAAGCTTTCTTT. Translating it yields CASSFEQWNTEAFF.